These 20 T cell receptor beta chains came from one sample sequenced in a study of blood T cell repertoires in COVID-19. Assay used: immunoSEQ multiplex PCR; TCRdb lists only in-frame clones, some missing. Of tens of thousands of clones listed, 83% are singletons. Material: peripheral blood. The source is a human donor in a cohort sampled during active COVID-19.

This CDR3 is CASRSTGGGSYEQYF. As DNA, the CDR3 is TGTGCAAGTCGATCTACAGGGGGCGGCTCCTACGAGCAGTACTTC. The chain uses TRBV12-2 and TRBJ2-7; the table's D call, TRBD1, has no DNA check behind it. TRBV12-2 is a pseudogene locus. This CDR3 region has 15 residues.

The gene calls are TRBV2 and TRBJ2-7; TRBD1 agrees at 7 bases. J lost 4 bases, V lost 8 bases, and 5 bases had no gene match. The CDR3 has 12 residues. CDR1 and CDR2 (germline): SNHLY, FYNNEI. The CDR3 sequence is CASRQGTYEQYF. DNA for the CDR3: TGTGCCAGCCGACAGGGCACATACGAGCAGTACTTC.

The CDR3 is CASSGRQGRAYNEQFF. Written as DNA, the CDR3 is TGTGCCAGCAGCGGAAGACAGGGTCGAGCCTACAATGAGCAGTTCTTC. The chain carries TRBV9 and TRBJ2-1; 7 bases match TRBD1. Germline loops: CDR1 SGDLS, CDR2 YYNGEE. The V and J ends lost 3 bases and 2 bases, in that order; junction bases with no gene match: 8. This CDR3 has 16 residues.

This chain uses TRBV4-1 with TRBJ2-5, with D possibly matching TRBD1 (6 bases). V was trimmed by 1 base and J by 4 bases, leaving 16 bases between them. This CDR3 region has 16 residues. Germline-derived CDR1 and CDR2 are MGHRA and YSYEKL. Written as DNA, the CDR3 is TGCGCCAGCAGCCAAGTGGGGGCGCGAGTCCGAGAGACCCAGTACTTC. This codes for CASSQVGARVRETQYF.

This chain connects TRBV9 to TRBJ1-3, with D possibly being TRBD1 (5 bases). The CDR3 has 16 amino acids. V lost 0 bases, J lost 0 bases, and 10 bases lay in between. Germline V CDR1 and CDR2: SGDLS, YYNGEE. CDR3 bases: TGTGCCAGCAGCGTAGCTCCAGGGATCTCTGGAAACACCATATATTTT. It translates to CASSVAPGISGNTIYF.

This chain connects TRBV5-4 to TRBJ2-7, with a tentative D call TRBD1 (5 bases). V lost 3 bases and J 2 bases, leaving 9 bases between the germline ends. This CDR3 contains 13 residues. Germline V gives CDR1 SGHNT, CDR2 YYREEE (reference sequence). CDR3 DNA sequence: TGTGCCAGCAGCTCTGGACACACCTACGAGCAGTACTTC. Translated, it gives CASSSGHTYEQYF.

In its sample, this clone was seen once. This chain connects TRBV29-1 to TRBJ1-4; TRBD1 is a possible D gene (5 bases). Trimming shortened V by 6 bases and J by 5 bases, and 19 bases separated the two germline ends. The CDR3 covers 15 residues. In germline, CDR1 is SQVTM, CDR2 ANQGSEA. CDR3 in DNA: TGCAGCGTCACCTTTACTCTGGGGGGAAATGAAAAACTGTTTTTT. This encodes CSVTFTLGGNEKLFF. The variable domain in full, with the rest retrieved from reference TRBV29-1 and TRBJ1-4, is SAVISQKPSRDICQRGTSLTIQCQVDSQVTMMFWYRQQPGQSLTLIATANQGSEATYESGFVIDKFPISRPNLTFSTLTVSNMSPEDSSIYLCSVTFTLGGNEKLFFGSGTQLSVL.

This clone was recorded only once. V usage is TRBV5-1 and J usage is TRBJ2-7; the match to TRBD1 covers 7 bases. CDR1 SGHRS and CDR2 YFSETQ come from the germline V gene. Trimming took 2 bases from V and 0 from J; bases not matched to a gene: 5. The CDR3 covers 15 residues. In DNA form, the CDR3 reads TGCGCCAGCAGCTTCAGACAGGGAAGCTCCTACGAGCAGTACTTC. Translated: CASSFRQGSSYEQYF.

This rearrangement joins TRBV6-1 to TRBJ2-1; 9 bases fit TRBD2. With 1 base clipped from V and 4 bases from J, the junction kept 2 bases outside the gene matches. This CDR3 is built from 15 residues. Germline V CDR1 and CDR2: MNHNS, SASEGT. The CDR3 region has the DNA TGTGCCAGCAGTGAAGGGACTAGCGTTTACAATGAGCAGTTCTTC. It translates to CASSEGTSVYNEQFF.

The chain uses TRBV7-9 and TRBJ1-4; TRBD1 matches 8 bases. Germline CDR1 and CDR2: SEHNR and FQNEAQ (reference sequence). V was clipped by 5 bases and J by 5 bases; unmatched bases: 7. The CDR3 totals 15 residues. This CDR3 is CASSPGAGGNEKLFF. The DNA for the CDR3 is TGTGCCAGCAGCCCGGGGGCAGGGGGCAATGAAAAACTGTTTTTT.

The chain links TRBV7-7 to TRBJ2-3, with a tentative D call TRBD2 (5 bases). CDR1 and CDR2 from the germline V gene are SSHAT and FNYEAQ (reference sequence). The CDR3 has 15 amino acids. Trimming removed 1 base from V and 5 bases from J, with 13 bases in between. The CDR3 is CASSLGHRAGDTQYF. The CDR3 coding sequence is TGTGCCAGCAGCTTAGGGCATAGGGCGGGAGATACGCAGTATTTT.

The CDR3 region has the DNA TGTGCCAGCAGCCGGAGCGGGAGAGTCGGAGAGACCCAGTACTTC. Translated, it gives CASSRSGRVGETQYF. The chain combines TRBV3-1 (or the pseudogene TRBV3-2) with TRBJ2-5; 8 nucleotides match TRBD2. Losses at the gene ends were 4 bases for V and 4 bases for J; bases not matched to a gene: 8. From germline, CDR1 is LGHDT and CDR2 YNNKEL (reference sequence). There are 15 residues in the CDR3.

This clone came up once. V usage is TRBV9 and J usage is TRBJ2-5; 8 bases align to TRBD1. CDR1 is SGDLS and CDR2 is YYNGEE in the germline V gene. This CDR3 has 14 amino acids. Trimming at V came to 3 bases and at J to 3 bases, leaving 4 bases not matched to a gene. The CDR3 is CASSAGQGEETQYF. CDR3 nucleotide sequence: TGTGCCAGCAGCGCAGGACAGGGAGAAGAGACCCAGTACTTC.

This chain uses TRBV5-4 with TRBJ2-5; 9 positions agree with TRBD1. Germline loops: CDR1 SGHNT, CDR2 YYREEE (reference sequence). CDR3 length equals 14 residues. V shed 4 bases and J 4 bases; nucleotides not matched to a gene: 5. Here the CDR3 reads CASSPRQGGETQYF. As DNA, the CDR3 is TGTGCCAGCAGCCCTAGACAGGGGGGAGAGACCCAGTACTTC.

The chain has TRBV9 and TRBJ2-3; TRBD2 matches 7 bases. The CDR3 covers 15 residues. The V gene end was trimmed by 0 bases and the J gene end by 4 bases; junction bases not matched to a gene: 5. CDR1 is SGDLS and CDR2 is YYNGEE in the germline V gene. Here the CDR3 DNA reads TGTGCCAGCAGCGTAGTCGCGGGAGTCGCAGATACGCAGTATTTT. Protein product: CASSVVAGVADTQYF. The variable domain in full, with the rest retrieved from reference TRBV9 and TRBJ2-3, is DSGVTQTPKHLITATGQRVTLRCSPRSGDLSVYWYQQSLDQGLQFLIQYYNGEERAKGNILERFSAQQFPDLHSELNLSSLELGDSALYFCASSVVAGVADTQYFGPGTRLTVL.

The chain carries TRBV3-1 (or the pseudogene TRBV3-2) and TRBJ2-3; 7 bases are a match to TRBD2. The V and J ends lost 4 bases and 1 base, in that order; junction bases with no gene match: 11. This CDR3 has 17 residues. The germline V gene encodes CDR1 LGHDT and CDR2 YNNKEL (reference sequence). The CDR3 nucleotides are TGTGCCAGCAGCCGAAAGGCTAGCGGCATTGGCACAGATACGCAGTATTTT. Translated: CASSRKASGIGTDTQYF.

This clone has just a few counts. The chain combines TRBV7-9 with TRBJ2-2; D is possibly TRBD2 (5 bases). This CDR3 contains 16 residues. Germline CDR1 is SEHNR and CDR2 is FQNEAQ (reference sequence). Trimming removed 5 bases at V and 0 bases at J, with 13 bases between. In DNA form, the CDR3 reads TGTGCCAGCAGCCCCAGGACGGGAACGAACACCGGGGAGCTGTTTTTT. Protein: CASSPRTGTNTGELFF.

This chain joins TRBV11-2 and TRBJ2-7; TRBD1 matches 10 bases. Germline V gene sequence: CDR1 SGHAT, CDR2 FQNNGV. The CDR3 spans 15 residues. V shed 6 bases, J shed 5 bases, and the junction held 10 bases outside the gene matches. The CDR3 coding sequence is TGTGCCAGCAGGTCACGACAGGGGGCGCGGAACGAGCAGTACTTC. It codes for CASRSRQGARNEQYF.

CDR3 DNA: TGTGCCAGCAGTCTCCGGACAGAGAGCTCCTATAATTCACCCCTCCACTTAGATTCACCCCTCCACTTT. Its translation is CASSLRTESSYNSPLHLDSPLHF. The chain combines TRBV27 with TRBJ1-6; TRBD1 might be the D (6 bases). CDR1 MNHEY and CDR2 SMNVEV come from the germline V gene (reference sequence). Deletions cut 5 bases from V and 8 bases from J, with 40 bases between. The CDR3 loop spans 23 amino acids.

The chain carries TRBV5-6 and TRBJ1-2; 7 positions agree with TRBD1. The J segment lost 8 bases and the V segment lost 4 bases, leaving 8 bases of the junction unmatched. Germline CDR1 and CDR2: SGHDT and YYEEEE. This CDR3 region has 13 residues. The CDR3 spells CASSPRTGRGYTF. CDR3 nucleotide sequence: TGTGCCAGCAGCCCGAGGACAGGAAGGGGCTACACCTTC.